The 30 T cell receptor beta chains below all came from one sample that was sequenced in a study of shared clonotypes between healthy human individuals. Libraries were prepared by immunoSEQ multiplex PCR; TCRdb keeps only in-frame clonotypes and omits some of them. The sample shows about 1 million clones, around 75% of them seen only once. Specimen: memory CD4+ T cells sorted from blood. Subset in this sample: CD45RA-negative fraction. The origin of the receptors is a young man in good health.

The CDR3: CASSSLRDSRSGTQYF. CDR3 DNA sequence: TGTGCCAGCAGTTCACTGCGGGACTCTCGGAGTGGTACGCAGTATTTT. This chain connects TRBV27 to TRBJ2-3; D is possibly TRBD2 (6 bases). The germline V gene encodes CDR1 MNHEY and CDR2 SMNVEV (reference sequence). Between the trimmed V and J ends, which lost 4 bases and 8 bases, there was a span of 22 bases. This CDR3 comprises 16 residues.

The chain joins TRBV15 to TRBJ2-2; perhaps TRBD1 as D (5 bases). There are 15 residues in the CDR3. The V end was cut by 3 bases, the J end by 1 base, with 9 bases between. Germline V gene data show CDR1 as LNHNV and CDR2 as YYDKDF (reference sequence). In nucleotides, the CDR3 is TGTGCCACCAGCAGGGACACCCAGAACACCGGGGAGCTGTTTTTT. It translates to CATSRDTQNTGELFF.

This chain joins TRBV7-9 and TRBJ1-4; D remains ambiguous. The CDR3 consists of 13 residues. V was shortened by 4 bases and J by 3 bases, with 6 bases between the two germline ends. In germline, CDR1 is SEHNR, CDR2 FQNEAQ (reference sequence). CDR3 coding DNA: TGTGCCAGCAGCTCCGGGCCTAATGAAAAACTGTTTTTT. Translated: CASSSGPNEKLFF.

The rearrangement links TRBV11-2 to TRBJ2-1; 9 nucleotides match TRBD2. The CDR3 contains 16 residues. Germline loops: CDR1 SGHAT, CDR2 FQNNGV. V lost 1 base to trimming and J lost 5 bases; unmatched junction nucleotides: 6. In DNA form, the CDR3 reads TGTGCCAGCAGCTTAGGGCCGGCTAGCGGGGACAATGAGCAGTTCTTC. Protein sequence: CASSLGPASGDNEQFF.

There are a few counts of this clone. The chain combines TRBV19 with TRBJ2-1, with TRBD2 identical over 14 bases. From germline, CDR1 is LNHDA and CDR2 SQIVND (reference sequence). The CDR3 has 15 amino acids. The trim removed 8 bases at V and 5 bases at J, leaving 5 bases unmatched. The CDR3 bases are TGTGCCAGTCTCAAGGGACTAGCGGGAGACAATGAGCAGTTCTTC. Encoded protein: CASLKGLAGDNEQFF.

The chain combines TRBV28 with TRBJ1-1; a weak D match, TRBD1 (5 bases). CDR3 length equals 11 residues. V was clipped by 4 bases and J by 6 bases, with 6 bases between them. Germline CDR1 and CDR2: MDHEN and SYDVKM. The CDR3, as DNA: TGTGCCAGCAGTTACAGGTCTGAAGCTTTCTTT. It encodes CASSYRSEAFF.

V is TRBV6-1 and J is TRBJ1-1, with unresolved D. Trimming shortened V by 3 bases and J by 5 bases, and 10 bases separated the two germline ends. Germline lookup yields CDR1 MNHNS and CDR2 SASEGT. This CDR3 has 13 residues. CDR3 nucleotide sequence: TGTGCCAGCAGTGAGCGAGGTGGGACTGAAGCTTTCTTT. This sequence encodes CASSERGGTEAFF.

The rearrangement links TRBV30 to TRBJ2-3; perhaps TRBD2 as D (7 bases). Germline CDR1 and CDR2: GTSNPN and SVGIG (reference sequence). The V and J ends lost 3 bases and 2 bases respectively, with 12 bases between them. The CDR3 has 14 residues. In DNA form, the CDR3 reads TGTGCCTGGAGGGACAGCGGGAACACAGATACGCAGTATTTT. Translated, it gives CAWRDSGNTDTQYF.

This clone appeared a few times. J is TRBJ1-1 and V is TRBV25-1; D is undetermined. Trimming left V 7 bases short and J 1 base short, with 10 bases between. The CDR3 totals 13 residues. Germline CDR1 MGHDK, CDR2 SYGVNS. The CDR3 loop is CASTHRENTEAFF. CDR3 coding DNA: TGTGCCAGCACCCATAGAGAGAACACTGAAGCTTTCTTT. Combining the CDR3 with reference TRBV25-1 and TRBJ1-1 gives the whole variable domain EADIYQTPRYLVIGTGKKITLECSQTMGHDKMYWYQQDPGMELHLIHYSYGVNSTEKGDLSSESTVSRIRTEHFPLTLESARPSHTSQYLCASTHRENTEAFFGQGTRLTVV.

To note about this clone: Other DNA sequences within the sample encode an identical CDR3. The chain couples TRBV14 to TRBJ1-1; D is perhaps TRBD1 (6 bases). V gave up 6 bases and J gave up 1 base, with 9 bases separating them. Germline values: CDR1 SGHDN, CDR2 FVKESK. This CDR3 contains 13 residues. CDR3 sequence reads: CASSLQGNTEAFF. DNA of the CDR3: TGTGCCAGCAGTCTACAGGGGAACACTGAAGCTTTCTTT.

The table lists this clone with many counts. This sample also contains other DNA sequences that code for the same CDR3. This chain links TRBV2 with TRBJ2-7; D unclear. V was trimmed by 6 bases and J by 3 bases, leaving 6 bases between them. There are 11 residues in the CDR3. The germline V gene encodes CDR1 SNHLY and CDR2 FYNNEI. CDR3: CASSYDYEQYF. The DNA for the CDR3 is TGTGCCAGCAGCTATGACTACGAGCAGTACTTC.

A remark on this clone: Within the sample, other DNA sequences also encode this same CDR3. The chain uses TRBV18 and TRBJ1-3; no firm D call. The CDR3 totals 15 residues. The V end was cut by 3 bases, the J end by 0 bases, with 9 bases between. CDR1 and CDR2 from the germline V gene are KGHSH and LQKENI. CDR3 nucleotides: TGTGCCAGCTCACCTAGAAGTAGCTCTGGAAACACCATATATTTT. Residues: CASSPRSSSGNTIYF.

A few counts support this clone. The chain has TRBV11-2 and TRBJ1-2; 7 bases align to TRBD1. The junction had 5 bases not matched to a gene; V was cut back by 2 bases and J by 2 bases. Germline assignment: CDR1 SGHAT and CDR2 FQNNGV. This CDR3 is 15 amino acids long. Here the CDR3 DNA reads TGTGCCAGCAGCTTAACAGGGGTTGGGAACTATGGCTACACCTTC. Protein product: CASSLTGVGNYGYTF.

This clone was observed a handful of times. The CDR3: CASSFGTAYTGELFF. The CDR3 coding sequence is TGCGCCAGCAGCTTTGGGACAGCTTACACCGGGGAGCTGTTTTTT. The rearrangement joins TRBV5-1 to TRBJ2-2; 7 positions agree with TRBD1. Trimming at V came to 2 bases and at J to 3 bases, leaving 4 bases not matched to a gene. CDR1 SGHRS and CDR2 YFSETQ come from the germline V gene. The CDR3 is made up of 15 amino acids.

This sequence joins TRBV19 and TRBJ2-5; the D is unclear. CDR1 LNHDA and CDR2 SQIVND come from the germline V gene (reference sequence). V was trimmed by 0 bases and J by 0 bases, leaving 5 bases between them. The CDR3 contains 14 residues. CDR3 sequence reads: CASSIENNQETQYF. In DNA, the CDR3 is TGTGCCAGTAGTATAGAAAACAACCAAGAGACCCAGTACTTC.

The chain has TRBV12-5 and TRBJ2-7; weak D call: TRBD2 (5 bases). Trimming removed 5 bases at V and 3 bases at J, with 14 bases between. This CDR3 comprises 14 residues. Germline V gene lookup returns CDR1 LGHNT and CDR2 FRNRAP. The CDR3 sequence is CASGQGGSDYEQYF. The CDR3 DNA reads TGTGCTAGTGGTCAAGGAGGAAGCGACTACGAGCAGTACTTC.

The V call is TRBV5-1, the J call TRBJ2-7; a possible D gene is TRBD2 (6 bases). The V gene lost 0 bases and the J gene lost 2 bases, with 15 bases spanning the gap. This CDR3 spans 16 amino acids. Germline-derived CDR1 and CDR2 are SGHRS and YFSETQ. Here the CDR3 reads CASSLARGTGTYEQYF. In nucleotides, the CDR3 is TGCGCCAGCAGCTTGGCCCGGGGGACTGGAACCTACGAGCAGTACTTC.

V is TRBV7-2 and J is TRBJ2-2, with TRBD2 as a possible D gene (5 bases). The ends were cut back, 5 bases at V and 6 bases at J, with 16 bases in the middle. CDR1 and CDR2 (germline): SGHTA, FQGNSA. The CDR3 sequence is 15 residues long. For the CDR3, the DNA is TGTGCCAGCAGCCAAGCCCACATCGGGGCCGGGGAGCTGTTTTTT. It specifies CASSQAHIGAGELFF.

The chain has TRBV6-1 and TRBJ1-5, with D maybe TRBD1 (5 bases). Between the trimmed V and J ends, which lost 3 bases and 6 bases, there was a span of 12 bases. The length of the CDR3 is 14 residues. Germline assignment: CDR1 MNHNS and CDR2 SASEGT. CDR3 amino acids: CASSDQGGVQPQHF. CDR3 nucleotide sequence: TGTGCCAGCAGTGATCAGGGAGGGGTTCAGCCCCAGCATTTT.

On this clone: Within the sample, other DNA sequences also encode this same CDR3. The V and J genes are TRBV5-1 and TRBJ2-7; possible D gene TRBD1, 6 bases. The CDR3 sequence is 14 residues long. Germline lookup yields CDR1 SGHRS and CDR2 YFSETQ. The V end lost 0 bases, the J end lost 2 bases, and 9 bases lay between the germline ends. The CDR3, as DNA: TGCGCCAGCAGCTTGGGCAGGGGACCCTACGAGCAGTACTTC. This encodes CASSLGRGPYEQYF.

As to this clone: Given a much more abundant clone one base away, this may be a read error. The CDR3 reads CASRNTGELFF. CDR3 DNA sequence: TGTGCCAGCAGGAACACCGGGGAGCTGTTTTTT. The chain recombines TRBV2 with TRBJ2-2; D is undetermined. V dropped 6 bases and J dropped 1 base, with 0 bases sitting between them. The germline CDR1 and CDR2 sequences are SNHLY and FYNNEI. The length of the CDR3 is 11 residues.

The chain uses TRBV27 and TRBJ1-5, with TRBD1 matching over 9 bases. The CDR3 covers 16 residues. Germline loops: CDR1 MNHEY, CDR2 SMNVEV (reference sequence). The J segment lost 6 bases and the V segment lost 5 bases, leaving 11 bases of the junction unmatched. The DNA of the CDR3 is TGTGCCAGCAGTCCTACCGACAGGGGGGGGGCTCAGCCCCAGCATTTT. Protein sequence: CASSPTDRGGAQPQHF.

The chain uses TRBV5-6 and TRBJ1-1, with D tentatively TRBD1 (6 bases). Germline CDR1 is SGHDT and CDR2 is YYEEEE. The CDR3 loop spans 16 amino acids. Trimming removed 4 bases from V and 5 bases from J, with 21 bases in between. In nucleotides, the CDR3 is TGTGCCAGCAGCCTCCCTTCGGGGCAGGGGAAGACTGAAGCTTTCTTT. Residues: CASSLPSGQGKTEAFF.

The J gene is TRBJ2-3, the V gene TRBV5-6, with D possibly TRBD1 on 5 matching bases. Germline V gives CDR1 SGHDT, CDR2 YYEEEE. The CDR3 runs 15 residues. V was trimmed by 0 bases and J by 1 base, leaving 9 bases between them. The CDR3 reads CASSLVFRGTDTQYF. The CDR3 DNA reads TGTGCCAGCAGCTTGGTATTCAGGGGCACAGATACGCAGTATTTT.

The chain has TRBV10-3 and TRBJ1-1, with D tentatively TRBD1 (6 bases). The CDR3 extends over 15 amino acids. From germline, CDR1 is ENHRY and CDR2 SYGVKD. The ends were cut back, 5 bases at V and 3 bases at J, with 16 bases in the middle. CDR3: CAISFSGASDTEAFF. The DNA for the CDR3 is TGTGCCATCAGTTTCTCAGGGGCTTCTGACACTGAAGCTTTCTTT.

The CDR3 nucleotides read TGTGCCAGCAGGACAGGGAATCAGCCCCAGCATTTT. Amino acids: CASRTGNQPQHF. V and J are TRBV6-1 and TRBJ1-5; 7 bases match TRBD1. V dropped 6 bases and J dropped 4; count of bases not matched to a gene: 0. Germline CDR1 reads MNHNS; CDR2 reads SASEGT. This CDR3 comprises 12 residues.

V usage is TRBV30 and J usage is TRBJ2-1, with a possible D match to TRBD1 (5 bases). The germline V gene encodes CDR1 GTSNPN and CDR2 SVGIG (reference sequence). The CDR3 covers 13 residues. The V end was cut by 1 base, the J end by 7 bases, with 11 bases between. This chain's CDR3 is CAWSAGAENEQFF. The DNA for the CDR3 is TGTGCCTGGAGTGCTGGGGCCGAGAATGAGCAGTTCTTC.

This chain links TRBV30 with TRBJ1-5; weak D call: TRBD1 (6 bases). Trimming cost V 3 bases and J 0 bases, with 18 bases left between them. The germline gives CDR1 GTSNPN, CDR2 SVGIG (reference sequence). The CDR3 runs 17 residues. CDR3 bases: TGTGCCTGGAGCTCCGGGGGCACGTACTTTAGCAATCAGCCCCAGCATTTT. Protein: CAWSSGGTYFSNQPQHF.

The chain uses TRBV20-1 and TRBJ2-3; D call uncertain. The CDR3 is made up of 11 amino acids. V lost 6 bases, J lost 5 bases, and 9 bases lay in between. CDR1 is DFQATT, CDR2 SNEGSKA, per germline (reference sequence). This CDR3 is CSARTLDTQYF. CDR3 DNA sequence: TGCAGTGCAAGGACCCTAGATACGCAGTATTTT.

The CDR3 region has the DNA TGCAGTGCTACAGTAGATACGCAGTATTTT. It translates to CSATVDTQYF. The V call is TRBV20-1, the J call TRBJ2-3; the D is unclear. This CDR3 is built from 10 residues. Per the germline V gene, CDR1 is DFQATT and CDR2 is SNEGSKA (reference sequence). The ends were cut back, 4 bases at V and 5 bases at J, with 4 bases in the middle.